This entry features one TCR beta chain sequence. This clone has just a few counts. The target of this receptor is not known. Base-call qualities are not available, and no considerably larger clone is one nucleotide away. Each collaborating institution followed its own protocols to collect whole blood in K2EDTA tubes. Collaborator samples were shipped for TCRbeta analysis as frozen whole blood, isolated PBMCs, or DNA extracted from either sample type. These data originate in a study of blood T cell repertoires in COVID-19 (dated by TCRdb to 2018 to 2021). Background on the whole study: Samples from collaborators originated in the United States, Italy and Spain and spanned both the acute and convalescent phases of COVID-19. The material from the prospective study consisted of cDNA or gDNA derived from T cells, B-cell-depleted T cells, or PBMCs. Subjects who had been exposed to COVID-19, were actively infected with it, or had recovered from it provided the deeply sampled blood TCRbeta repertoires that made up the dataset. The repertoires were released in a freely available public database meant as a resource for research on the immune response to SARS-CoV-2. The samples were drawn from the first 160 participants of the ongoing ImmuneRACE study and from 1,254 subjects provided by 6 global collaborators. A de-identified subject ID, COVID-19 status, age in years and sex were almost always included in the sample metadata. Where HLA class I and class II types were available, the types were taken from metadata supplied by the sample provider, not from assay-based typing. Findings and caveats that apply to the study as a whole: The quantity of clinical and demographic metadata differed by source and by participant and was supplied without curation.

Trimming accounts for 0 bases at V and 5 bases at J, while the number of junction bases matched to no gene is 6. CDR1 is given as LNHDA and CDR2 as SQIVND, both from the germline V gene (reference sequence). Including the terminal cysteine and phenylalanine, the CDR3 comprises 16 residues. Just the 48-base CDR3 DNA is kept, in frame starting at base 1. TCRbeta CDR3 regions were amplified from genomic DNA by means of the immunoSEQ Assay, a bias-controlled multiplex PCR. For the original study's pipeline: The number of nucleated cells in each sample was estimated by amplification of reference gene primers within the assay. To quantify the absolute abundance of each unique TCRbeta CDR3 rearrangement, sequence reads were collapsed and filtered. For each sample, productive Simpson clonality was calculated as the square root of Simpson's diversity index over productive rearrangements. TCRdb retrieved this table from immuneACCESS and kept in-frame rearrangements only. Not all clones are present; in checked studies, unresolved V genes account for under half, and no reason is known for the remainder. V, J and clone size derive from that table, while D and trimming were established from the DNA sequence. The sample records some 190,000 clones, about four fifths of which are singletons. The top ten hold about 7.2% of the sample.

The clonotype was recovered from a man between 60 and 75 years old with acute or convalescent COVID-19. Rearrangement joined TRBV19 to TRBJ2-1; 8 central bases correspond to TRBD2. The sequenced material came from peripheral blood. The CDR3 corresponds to CASSIDHGTSNNEQFF. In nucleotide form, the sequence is TGTGCCAGTAGTATAGATCACGGGACTAGTAACAATGAGCAGTTCTTC.